The 15 T cell receptor beta chains presented below share a single source sample, sequenced in a study of CD8+CD57+ T cells in acquired aplastic anemia. Researchers used genomic DNA as the template to profile TCR beta VDJ and CDR3. One entry per CDR3 protein, called by TCRdb with MiXCR from the reads. The data contain a few hundred thousand distinct CDR3 sequences, around 33% of them singletons. Individuals selected for sequencing had exhibited CD8+CD57+ cell expansion on flow cytometry. The source material was sorted CD4+, CD8+, or CD8+CD57+ T cells (not recorded which) from PBMCs. The receptors stem from a human donor with aplastic anemia.

This clonotype was seen a single time. The rearrangement joins TRBV19 to TRBJ2-2; possibly TRBD1 for D (6 bases). The CDR3 is 16 amino acids. V was shortened by 8 bases and J by 0 bases, with 16 bases between the two germline ends. The germline V gene has CDR1 LNHDA and CDR2 SQIVND (reference sequence). The CDR3 here is CASDQGLAANTGELFF. As DNA, the CDR3 is TGTGCCAGTGATCAGGGGCTCGCCGCGAACACCGGGGAGCTGTTTTTT.

The DNA for the CDR3 is TGTGCCAGCAGTTTATCCCTGGGCAGGGGCGAGCAGTACTTC. Its protein product is CASSLSLGRGEQYF. The chain joins TRBV28 to TRBJ2-7; D is possibly TRBD1 (6 bases). Germline V gene sequence: CDR1 MDHEN, CDR2 SYDVKM. The CDR3 extends over 14 amino acids. V lost 1 base and J 6 bases, leaving 13 bases between the germline ends.

This sequence joins TRBV29-1 and TRBJ1-2; 8 bases map to TRBD1. CDR3 length: 14 residues. CDR1 is SQVTM and CDR2 is ANQGSEA in the germline V gene. Unmatched junction bases numbered 11, after V lost 5 bases and J lost 6 bases. The CDR3 DNA reads TGCAGCGTTAACGGAGGAGACAGGGGCCATGGCTACACCTTC. Translation gives CSVNGGDRGHGYTF.

This clonotype was seen only a few times. The chain is built from TRBV30 and TRBJ2-7, with 7 bases that match TRBD1. The CDR3 totals 12 residues. Trimming removed 4 bases from V and 5 bases from J; junction bases left unmatched: 5. Germline V gene sequence: CDR1 GTSNPN, CDR2 SVGIG (reference sequence). In DNA, the CDR3 is TGTGCCTGGAAGGACAGGTTCCACGAGCAGTACTTC. This encodes CAWKDRFHEQYF.

There are a few counts of this clonotype. V and J are TRBV5-4 and TRBJ1-2; perhaps TRBD1 as D (6 bases). CDR1 and CDR2 from the germline V gene are SGHNT and YYREEE (reference sequence). The CDR3 is 11 residues long. V was clipped by 5 bases and J by 7 bases, with 9 bases between them. CDR3 region: CASSLQGGYTF. The CDR3 coding sequence is TGTGCCAGCAGTTTACAGGGTGGCTACACCTTC.

This clonotype was observed a few times. The chain couples TRBV20-1 to TRBJ1-1, with D unresolved. With 5 bases removed from V and 0 bases from J, the gap between germline ends came to 7 bases. Germline CDR1 DFQATT, CDR2 SNEGSKA (reference sequence). CDR3 size: 12 residues. The CDR3 nucleotides are TGCAGTGCTCTGAAAATGAACACTGAAGCTTTCTTT. Translation gives CSALKMNTEAFF.

As to this clonotype: At one end the junction does not follow the germline gene, possibly because of a read error. The rearrangement uses TRBV10-3 and TRBJ1-6, with D hard to call. The length of the CDR3 is 12 residues. The germline CDR1 and CDR2 sequences are ENHRY and SYGVKD. The CDR3 bases are TGTGCCATCACGTTTGGGAATTCACCCCCCCACTTT. Translated: CAITFGNSPPHF.

In regard to this clonotype: This may arise from a read error, as a much more abundant clone is one base away. The chain employs TRBV7-3 and TRBJ2-5; D is perhaps TRBD1 or TRBD2 (5 bases each). Germline loops: CDR1 SGHTA, CDR2 FQGTGA. V was pared by 1 base and J by 5 bases, with 14 bases between. This CDR3 has 15 residues. The CDR3 spells CASSLIGLGEETQYF. In nucleotides, the CDR3 is TGTGCCAGCAGCTTAATTGGTCTAGGGGAGGAGACCCAGTACTTC.

J is TRBJ2-1 and V is TRBV29-1; D is perhaps TRBD1 (5 bases). Between the trimmed V and J ends, which lost 5 bases and 3 bases, there was a span of 11 bases. Germline values: CDR1 SQVTM, CDR2 ANQGSEA. CDR3 length: 13 amino acids. The CDR3 here is CSVRDSNYNEQFF. The DNA of the CDR3 is TGCAGCGTTCGTGACAGTAACTACAATGAGCAGTTCTTC.

This clonotype appeared many times. The gene calls are TRBV24-1 and TRBJ1-1; perhaps TRBD1 as D (6 bases). The CDR3 runs 13 residues. Trimming left V 4 bases short and J 10 bases short, with 15 bases between. Looked up from germline, CDR1 is KGHDR and CDR2 is SFDVKD. The CDR3 sequence is CATSDSLGGRAFF. CDR3 nucleotide sequence: TGTGCCACCAGTGACTCCTTGGGGGGCCGAGCTTTCTTT.

The chain carries TRBV14 and TRBJ2-7; TRBD2 matches 10 bases. The CDR3 runs to 17 residues. Germline V gene data show CDR1 as SGHDN and CDR2 as FVKESK. V was clipped by 2 bases and J by 4 bases; unmatched bases: 11. In nucleotides, the CDR3 is TGTGCCAGCAGCCAACACAGAGCTAGCGGGAGTAGGTACGAGCAGTACTTC. Encoded protein: CASSQHRASGSRYEQYF.

A few counts support this clonotype. The chain uses TRBV4-2 and TRBJ2-1; D gene ambiguous. The germline V and J ends were trimmed by 0 bases and 7 bases, with 4 bases remaining between them. This CDR3 has 12 amino acids. Per the germline V gene, CDR1 is LGHNA and CDR2 is YNFKEQ. CDR3 sequence reads: CASSQDVNEQFF. In DNA, the CDR3 is TGTGCCAGCAGCCAAGACGTTAATGAGCAGTTCTTC.

On this clonotype: One end of the junction is discordant with germline, which a read error may explain. The rearrangement links TRBV10-3 to TRBJ2-5; 11 bases are shared with TRBD2. CDR1 and CDR2 from the germline V gene are ENHRY and SYGVKD. CDR3 length: 16 residues. CDR3 nucleotide sequence: TGTGCCAGCAGTGAATCAACTAGCGGGAGATATGAGGCCCAGTACTTC. Protein sequence: CASSESTSGRYEAQYF.

This clonotype was seen more than once but under ten times. V gene TRBV3-1 combines with J gene TRBJ2-7, with 9 nucleotides matching TRBD1. The CDR3 is 16 amino acids. V dropped 2 bases and J dropped 3; count of bases not matched to a gene: 8. Germline CDR1 is LGHDT and CDR2 is YNNKEL (reference sequence). CDR3 DNA sequence: TGTGCCAGCAGCCAACGTAAGGGACAGGGCAACTACGAGCAGTACTTC. Translated: CASSQRKGQGNYEQYF.

This clonotype was detected ten times or more. This chain joins TRBV10-3 and TRBJ1-6; a possible D gene is TRBD1 (5 bases). Germline CDR1 ENHRY, CDR2 SYGVKD. The CDR3 runs 14 residues. The V and J ends lost 6 bases and 5 bases respectively, with 11 bases between them. The CDR3 loop is CAIRPRGNNSPLHF. CDR3 DNA: TGTGCCATCAGGCCTAGGGGTAATAATTCACCCCTCCACTTT.